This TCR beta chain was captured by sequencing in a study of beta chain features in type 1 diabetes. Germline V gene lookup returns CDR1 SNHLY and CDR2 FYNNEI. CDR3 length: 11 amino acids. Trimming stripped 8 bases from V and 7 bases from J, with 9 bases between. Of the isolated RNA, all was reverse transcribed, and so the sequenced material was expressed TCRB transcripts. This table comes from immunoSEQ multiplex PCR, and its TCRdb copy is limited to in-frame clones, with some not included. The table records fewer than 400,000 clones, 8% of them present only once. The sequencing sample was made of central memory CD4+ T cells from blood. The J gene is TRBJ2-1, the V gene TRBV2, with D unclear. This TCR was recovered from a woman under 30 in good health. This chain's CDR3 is CASARFNEQFF. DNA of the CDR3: TGTGCCAGCGCCCGGTTTAATGAGCAGTTCTTC.